This entry lists 20 T cell receptor beta chains sequenced from one sample in a study of T-cell reconstitution after alpha-beta-depleted transplantation in children. The TCRbeta library incorporated unique molecular identifiers. TCRdb re-analysed the PCR reads in MiXCR, keeping a single row per CDR3 protein. This sample has under 850,000 distinct CDR3 sequences; around 13% occur once, and the top ten carry about 0.77%. The input for sequencing was PBMCs, taken before TCRalphabeta/CD19-depleted stem cell transplant. All receptors derive from a girl aged 2-10 years with congenital amegakaryocytic thrombocytopenia, due to receive a stem cell transplant.

This clonotype has more than one count but fewer than ten. V and J are TRBV5-1 and TRBJ2-6; D gene ambiguous. This CDR3 spans 17 amino acids. The germline V gene has CDR1 SGHRS and CDR2 YFSETQ. V lost 1 base to trimming and J lost 0 bases, with 11 bases between them. DNA of the CDR3: TGCGCCAGCAGCTTGAGAAGTAGCCGCTCTGGGGCCAACGTCCTGACTTTC. Translation gives CASSLRSSRSGANVLTF.

The gene calls are TRBV5-1 and TRBJ2-3; 10 positions agree with TRBD2. V dropped 3 bases and J dropped 5; count of bases not matched to a gene: 15. Germline CDR1 and CDR2: SGHRS and YFSETQ. The CDR3 loop spans 18 amino acids. CDR3 sequence (DNA): TGCGCCAGCAGCTGGATAACCAAGGGAGCGGGAGGGAGAGATACGCAGTATTTT. Its translation: CASSWITKGAGGRDTQYF.

This clonotype was counted between two and nine times. The CDR3 coding sequence is TGTGCCATCAGTGTGGACAGACTCTCCTACGAGCAGTACTTC. Translating gives CAISVDRLSYEQYF. The V and J genes are TRBV10-3 and TRBJ2-7; tentatively, D is TRBD1 (6 bases). Trimming removed 4 bases from V and 0 bases from J, with 10 bases in between. This CDR3 region has 14 residues. The germline V gene has CDR1 ENHRY and CDR2 SYGVKD.

The V call is TRBV7-9, the J call TRBJ2-7; TRBD2 aligns across 9 bases. V trimming: 1 base; J trimming: 6 bases; junction bases outside the gene matches: 7. From germline, CDR1 is SEHNR and CDR2 FQNEAQ (reference sequence). The CDR3 has 15 amino acids. CDR3 in amino acids: CASSLVSGRSGEQYF. The CDR3 DNA reads TGTGCCAGCAGCTTAGTCAGCGGGAGGAGCGGCGAGCAGTACTTC.

This clonotype appeared a few times. The chain joins TRBV6-2 or TRBV6-3 to TRBJ1-5; the D gene is possibly TRBD1 (6 bases). V was clipped by 6 bases and J by 6 bases, with 15 bases between them. CDR1 and CDR2 (germline): MNHEY, SVGEGT. This CDR3 contains 14 residues. CDR3 sequence reads: CASSPGGGIQPQHF. Written as DNA, the CDR3 is TGTGCCAGCAGCCCGGGGGGGGGCATTCAGCCCCAGCATTTT.

The sample holds many counts of this clonotype. The genes are TRBV12-3 or TRBV12-4 and TRBJ2-1, with D perhaps TRBD1 or TRBD2 (5 bases each). CDR3 size: 14 residues. V was cut by 1 base and J by 8 bases, with 12 bases left in between. For the CDR3, the DNA is TGTGCCAGCAGTTTAGTGGGGGAGCTAGATGAGCAGTTCTTC. This codes for CASSLVGELDEQFF.

This rearrangement joins TRBV5-1 to TRBJ2-1; maybe TRBD2 (6 bases). The CDR3 extends over 15 amino acids. V lost 2 bases to trimming and J lost 5 bases, with 14 bases between them. CDR1 and CDR2 from the germline V gene are SGHRS and YFSETQ. CDR3 protein: CASSFRLGEHNEQFF. The CDR3, as DNA: TGCGCCAGCAGCTTCCGACTAGGTGAACACAATGAGCAGTTCTTC.

The V call is TRBV12-3 or TRBV12-4, the J call TRBJ2-7, with D maybe TRBD2 (5 bases). V gave up 3 bases and J gave up 0 bases, with 12 bases separating them. The CDR3 is 15 amino acids. The CDR3 protein is CASSFWLANSYEQYF. CDR3 coding DNA: TGTGCCAGCAGTTTTTGGCTAGCAAACTCCTACGAGCAGTACTTC.

The chain joins TRBV28 to TRBJ2-5; 7 nucleotides line up with TRBD1. This CDR3 comprises 12 residues. Germline V gene lookup returns CDR1 MDHEN and CDR2 SYDVKM. V was clipped by 8 bases and J by 3 bases; unmatched bases: 3. The CDR3 loop reads CASRQGKETQYF. In DNA, the CDR3 is TGTGCCAGCCGACAGGGAAAAGAGACCCAGTACTTC.

This clonotype has at least ten counts. The chain links TRBV10-3 to TRBJ2-1, with D tentatively TRBD1 (5 bases). This CDR3 has 13 residues. Germline lookup yields CDR1 ENHRY and CDR2 SYGVKD. Trimming took off 3 bases at V and 10 bases at J, with 13 bases between the two ends. CDR3 in DNA: TGTGCCATCAGTGAAGGGGTCAGGGTCGAGCAGTTCTTC. Residues: CAISEGVRVEQFF.

The J gene is TRBJ2-1, the V gene TRBV2, with 10 bases matching TRBD2. Trimming removed 7 bases from V and 5 bases from J; junction bases left unmatched: 8. Looked up from germline, CDR1 is SNHLY and CDR2 is FYNNEI. This CDR3 comprises 15 residues. The CDR3 region has the DNA TGTGCCAGCACCCGTGGACTAGCGGAGAACAATGAGCAGTTCTTC. It yields the protein CASTRGLAENNEQFF. The variable domain in full, with the rest retrieved from reference TRBV2 and TRBJ2-1, is EPEVTQTPSHQVTQMGQEVILRCVPISNHLYFYWYRQILGQKVEFLVSFYNNEISEKSEIFDDQFSVERPDGSNFTLKIRSTKLEDSAMYFCASTRGLAENNEQFFGPGTRLTVL.

The table lists this clonotype with a count of one. For the CDR3, the DNA is TGCGCCAGCAGCTTGACACCGGGGGCGAGCTCCTACGAGCAGTACTTC. Protein: CASSLTPGASSYEQYF. This sequence joins TRBV5-1 and TRBJ2-7; D tentatively reads TRBD1 or TRBD2 (6 bases each). CDR3 length: 16 amino acids. Per germline, CDR1 SGHRS and CDR2 YFSETQ. V dropped 1 base and J dropped 0 bases, with 14 bases sitting between them.

The gene calls are TRBV29-1 and TRBJ2-7; unclear D gene. Germline CDR1 is SQVTM and CDR2 is ANQGSEA. The ends were cut back, 6 bases at V and 7 bases at J, with 19 bases in the middle. This CDR3 has 13 amino acids. CDR3: CSVRTSLEREQYF. Written as DNA, the CDR3 is TGCAGCGTCCGTACGAGTCTCGAACGGGAGCAGTACTTC.

The table lists this clonotype with many counts. V and J are TRBV7-2 and TRBJ2-7; 9 bases agree with TRBD2. Germline lookup yields CDR1 SGHTA and CDR2 FQGNSA. The trim removed 5 bases at V and 3 bases at J, leaving 14 bases unmatched. CDR3 length: 17 residues. The CDR3: CASSEFIAGEDFYEQYF. CDR3 nucleotide sequence: TGTGCCAGCAGCGAGTTCATAGCGGGAGAGGACTTCTACGAGCAGTACTTC.

This clonotype turned up a few times. V gene TRBV20-1 combines with J gene TRBJ2-5; maybe TRBD1 (6 bases). CDR3 length: 13 residues. Between the trimmed V and J ends, which lost 5 bases and 1 base, there was a span of 11 bases. CDR1 and CDR2 (germline): DFQATT, SNEGSKA (reference sequence). CDR3 DNA sequence: TGCAGTGCTCAACAGGGATCCCAAGAGACCCAGTACTTC. Translated, it gives CSAQQGSQETQYF.

As concerns this clonotype: The CDR3 does not end in the conserved phenylalanine or tryptophan, so this is likely a read error. V gene TRBV5-1 combines with J gene TRBJ2-1, with D possibly being TRBD2 (5 bases). The CDR3 totals 17 residues. The germline V gene encodes CDR1 SGHRS and CDR2 YFSETQ. Trimming removed 6 bases from V and 0 bases from J, with 19 bases in between. As DNA, the CDR3 is TGCGCCAGCAACCAACGGGCTAGCCCGAGCTCCTACAATGAGCAGTTCTCC. Encoded protein: CASNQRASPSSYNEQFS.

This clonotype was seen only a few times. This CDR3 is CSAVVEERGYTF. CDR3 nucleotides: TGCAGCGCTGTGGTGGAGGAACGCGGCTACACCTTC. This chain links TRBV29-1 with TRBJ1-2; D not certain. The germline V and J ends were trimmed by 7 bases and 8 bases, with 17 bases remaining between them. Germline V gene data show CDR1 as SQVTM and CDR2 as ANQGSEA. This CDR3 has 12 residues.

This clonotype was counted ten times or more. The chain uses TRBV6-2 or TRBV6-3 and TRBJ2-7; 11 bases are a match to TRBD1. J was trimmed by 0 bases and V by 6 bases; bases with no gene match: 4. This CDR3 spans 15 amino acids. Per the germline V gene, CDR1 is MNHEY and CDR2 is SVGEGT. The CDR3 region has the DNA TGTGCCAGCAGGGGACAGGGGGTAGACTCCTACGAGCAGTACTTC. Protein product: CASRGQGVDSYEQYF.

The DNA for the CDR3 is TGCGCCAGCAGCGTGCGGGACGGGAGAACCTTTGATGAGCAGTTCTTC. Its protein product is CASSVRDGRTFDEQFF. The chain couples TRBV5-1 to TRBJ2-1, with a weak D call TRBD2 (6 bases). This CDR3 has 16 amino acids. Germline loops: CDR1 SGHRS, CDR2 YFSETQ. V gave up 4 bases and J gave up 8 bases, with 22 bases separating them.

The V gene is TRBV7-9, the J gene TRBJ2-3; tentatively, D is TRBD1 (5 bases). The CDR3 loop spans 15 amino acids. V dropped 4 bases and J dropped 3 bases, with 14 bases sitting between them. CDR1 is SEHNR, CDR2 FQNEAQ, per germline (reference sequence). The CDR3 sequence is CASSWGRLKTDTQYF. Written as DNA, the CDR3 is TGTGCCAGCAGCTGGGGCCGCCTCAAAACAGATACGCAGTATTTT.